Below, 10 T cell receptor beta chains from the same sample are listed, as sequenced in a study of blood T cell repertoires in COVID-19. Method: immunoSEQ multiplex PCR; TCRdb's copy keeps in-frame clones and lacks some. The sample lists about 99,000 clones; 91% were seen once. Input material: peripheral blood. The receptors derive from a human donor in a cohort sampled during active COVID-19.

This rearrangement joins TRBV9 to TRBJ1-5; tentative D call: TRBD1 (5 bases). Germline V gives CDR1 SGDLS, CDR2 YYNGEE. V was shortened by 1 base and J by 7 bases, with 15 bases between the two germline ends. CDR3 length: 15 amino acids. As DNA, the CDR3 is TGTGCCAGCAGCGTAACTTGGACATCCCGGCAGCCCCAGCATTTT. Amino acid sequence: CASSVTWTSRQPQHF.

The CDR3: CASSPTPTGIPSYEQYF. DNA of the CDR3: TGTGCCAGCAGCCCTACACCGACAGGAATCCCTTCCTACGAGCAGTACTTC. This chain joins TRBV11-3 and TRBJ2-7; weak D call: TRBD1 (6 bases). The ends were cut back, 5 bases at V and 1 base at J, with 21 bases in the middle. In germline, CDR1 is SGHNT, CDR2 YENEEA. The CDR3 has 17 amino acids.

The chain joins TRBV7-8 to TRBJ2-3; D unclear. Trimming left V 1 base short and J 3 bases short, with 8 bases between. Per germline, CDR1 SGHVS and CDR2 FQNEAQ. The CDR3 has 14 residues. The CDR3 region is CASSLESGTDTQYF. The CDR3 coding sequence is TGTGCCAGCAGCTTAGAGTCGGGTACAGATACGCAGTATTTT.

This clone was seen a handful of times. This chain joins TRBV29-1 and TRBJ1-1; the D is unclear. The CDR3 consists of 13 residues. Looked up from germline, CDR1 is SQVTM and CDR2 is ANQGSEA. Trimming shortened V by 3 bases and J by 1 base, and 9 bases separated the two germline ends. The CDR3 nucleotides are TGCAGCGTTGATACAGACAAGAACACTGAAGCTTTCTTT. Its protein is CSVDTDKNTEAFF.

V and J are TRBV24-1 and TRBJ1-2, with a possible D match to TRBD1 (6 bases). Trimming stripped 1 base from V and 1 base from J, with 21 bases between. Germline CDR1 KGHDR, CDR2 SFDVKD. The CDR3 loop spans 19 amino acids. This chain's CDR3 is CATSDLGQGWTFINYGYTF. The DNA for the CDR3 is TGTGCCACCAGTGATTTAGGGCAGGGGTGGACTTTTATTAACTATGGCTACACCTTC.

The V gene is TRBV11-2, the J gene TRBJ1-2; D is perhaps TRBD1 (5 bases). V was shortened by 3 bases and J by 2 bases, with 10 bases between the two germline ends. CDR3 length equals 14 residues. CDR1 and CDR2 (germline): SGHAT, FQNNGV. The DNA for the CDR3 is TGTGCCAGCAGCTTGGGACTTGCAAACTATGGCTACACCTTC. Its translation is CASSLGLANYGYTF.

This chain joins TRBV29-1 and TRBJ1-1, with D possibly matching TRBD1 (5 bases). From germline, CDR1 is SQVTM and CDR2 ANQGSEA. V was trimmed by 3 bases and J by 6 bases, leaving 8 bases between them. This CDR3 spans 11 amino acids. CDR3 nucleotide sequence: TGCAGCGTTGACCGGGGGGCTGAAGCTTTCTTT. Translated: CSVDRGAEAFF.

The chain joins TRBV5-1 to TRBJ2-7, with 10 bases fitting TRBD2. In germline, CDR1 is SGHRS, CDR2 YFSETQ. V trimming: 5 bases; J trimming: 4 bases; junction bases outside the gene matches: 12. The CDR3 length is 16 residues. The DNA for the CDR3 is TGCGCCAGCAGTTCAAGCCTGGGACTAGCGTCGTACGAGCAGTACTTC. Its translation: CASSSSLGLASYEQYF.

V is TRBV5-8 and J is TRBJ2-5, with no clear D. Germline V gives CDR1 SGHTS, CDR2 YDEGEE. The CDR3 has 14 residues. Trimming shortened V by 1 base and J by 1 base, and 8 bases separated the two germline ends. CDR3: CASSLSESQETQYF. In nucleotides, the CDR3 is TGTGCCAGCAGCTTGAGCGAGTCCCAAGAGACCCAGTACTTC.

The DNA for the CDR3 is TGTGCCAGCAGTTTGAGGGCGAACACTGAAGCTTTCTTT. Translating it yields CASSLRANTEAFF. The rearrangement links TRBV27 to TRBJ1-1; D is ambiguous. V was clipped by 3 bases and J by 1 base, with 6 bases between them. The CDR3 spans 13 residues. Per germline, CDR1 MNHEY and CDR2 SMNVEV (reference sequence).